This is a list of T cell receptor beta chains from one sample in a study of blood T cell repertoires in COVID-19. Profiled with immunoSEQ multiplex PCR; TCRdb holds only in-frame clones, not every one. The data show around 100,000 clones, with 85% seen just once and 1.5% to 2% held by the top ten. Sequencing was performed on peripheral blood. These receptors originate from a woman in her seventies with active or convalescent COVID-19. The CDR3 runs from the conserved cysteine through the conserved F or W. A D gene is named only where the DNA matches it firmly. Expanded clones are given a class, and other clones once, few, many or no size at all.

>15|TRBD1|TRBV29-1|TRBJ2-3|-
CSATPGTGGSDTQYF
TGCAGCGCGACCCCCGGGACAGGGGGCTCAGATACGCAGTATTTT
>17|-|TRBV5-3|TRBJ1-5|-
CARSPLARGYSNQPQHF
TGTGCCAGAAGCCCTTTGGCCCGGGGGTATAGCAATCAGCCCCAGCATTTT
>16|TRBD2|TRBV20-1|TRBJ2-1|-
CSASTGLAGGFNEQFF
TGCAGTGCTAGTACTGGGCTAGCGGGAGGTTTCAATGAGCAGTTCTTC
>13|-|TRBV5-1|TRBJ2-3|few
CASSLSGTDTQYF
TGCGCCAGCAGCTTGTCAGGCACAGATACGCAGTATTTT
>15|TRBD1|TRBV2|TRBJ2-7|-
CASSPRDRGLGEQYF
TGTGCCAGCAGCCCCCGGGACAGGGGGCTAGGCGAGCAGTACTTC
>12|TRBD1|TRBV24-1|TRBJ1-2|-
CATSPRQGGYTF
TGTGCCACCAGTCCGAGACAGGGAGGCTACACCTTC
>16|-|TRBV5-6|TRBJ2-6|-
CASSFQGSSGANVLTF
TGTGCCAGCAGCTTTCAGGGAAGCTCTGGGGCCAACGTCCTGACTTTC
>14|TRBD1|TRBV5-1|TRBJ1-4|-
CASSAGGREEKLFF
TGCGCCAGCAGCGCAGGGGGAAGGGAAGAAAAACTGTTTTTT
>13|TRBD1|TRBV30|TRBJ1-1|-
CAWVDRGLTEAFF
TGTGCCTGGGTGGACAGGGGGCTAACTGAAGCTTTCTTT
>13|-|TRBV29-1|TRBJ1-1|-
CSVRGGTNTEAFF
TGCAGCGTGAGGGGGGGGACGAACACTGAAGCTTTCTTT
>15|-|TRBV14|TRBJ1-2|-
CASSQVLGQFYGYTF
TGTGCCAGCAGCCAAGTGTTGGGCCAGTTCTATGGCTACACCTTC
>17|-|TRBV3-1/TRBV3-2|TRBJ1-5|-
CASSQVVYRESNQPQHF
TGTGCCAGCAGCCAAGTGGTGTACAGGGAAAGCAATCAGCCCCAGCATTTT
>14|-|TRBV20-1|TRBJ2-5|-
CSASVWRSQETQYF
TGCAGTGCTAGTGTTTGGCGGAGCCAAGAGACCCAGTACTTC
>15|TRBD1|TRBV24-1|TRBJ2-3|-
CATSDRTGFTDTQYF
TGTGCCACCAGTGACCGGACAGGGTTTACAGATACGCAGTATTTT
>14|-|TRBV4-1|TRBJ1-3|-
CASSSGGSGNTIYF
TGCGCCAGCAGCTCCGGGGGCTCTGGAAACACCATATATTTT
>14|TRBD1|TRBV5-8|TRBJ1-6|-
CASSSRQGGSPLHF
TGTGCCAGCAGCTCCCGACAGGGTGGTTCACCCCTCCACTTT
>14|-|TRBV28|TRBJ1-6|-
CASSLGGGDSPLHF
TGTGCCAGCAGTTTGGGCGGGGGGGACTCACCCCTCCACTTT
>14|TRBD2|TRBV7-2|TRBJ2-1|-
CASSSRLAPNEQFF
TGTGCCAGCAGCTCAAGACTAGCCCCGAATGAGCAGTTCTTC
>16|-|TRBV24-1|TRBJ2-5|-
CATSGTRQGGGETQYF
TGTGCCACCAGTGGTACTCGACAGGGAGGTGGAGAGACCCAGTACTTC
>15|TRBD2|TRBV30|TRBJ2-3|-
CAWSVPSGSTDTQYF
TGTGCCTGGAGTGTGCCTAGCGGCAGCACAGATACGCAGTATTTT
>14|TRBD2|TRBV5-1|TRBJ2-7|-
CASSLSTSGYEQYF
TGCGCCAGCAGCTTGTCGACTAGCGGCTACGAGCAGTACTTC
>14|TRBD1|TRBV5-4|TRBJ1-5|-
CASSPGTGDQPQHF
TGTGCCAGCAGCCCGGGGACAGGGGATCAGCCCCAGCATTTT
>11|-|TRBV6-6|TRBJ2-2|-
CASRLVGELFF
TGTGCCAGCCGGTTGGTCGGGGAGCTGTTTTTT
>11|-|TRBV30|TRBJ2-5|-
CAGADQETQYF
TGTGCCGGAGCGGACCAAGAGACCCAGTACTTC
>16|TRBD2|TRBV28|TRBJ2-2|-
CASSLRAGGYTGELFF
TGTGCCAGCAGTTTACGAGCGGGGGGTTACACCGGGGAGCTGTTTTTT
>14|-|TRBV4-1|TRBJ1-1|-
CASSDLWTSPEAFF
TGCGCCAGCAGCGATTTATGGACATCTCCTGAAGCTTTCTTT
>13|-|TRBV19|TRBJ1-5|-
CASAGDSNQPQHF
TGTGCCAGTGCGGGGGACAGCAATCAGCCCCAGCATTTT
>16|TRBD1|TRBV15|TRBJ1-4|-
CATSSRTGTGVEKLFF
TGTGCCACCAGCAGTAGAACCGGGACAGGAGTTGAAAAACTGTTTTTT
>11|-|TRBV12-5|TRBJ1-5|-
CASALNQPQHF
TGTGCTAGTGCCCTAAATCAGCCCCAGCATTTT
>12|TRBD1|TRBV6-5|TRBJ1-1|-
CASRTGQFEAFF
TGTGCCAGCAGGACGGGACAGTTTGAAGCTTTCTTT
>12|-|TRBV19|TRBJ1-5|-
CASKVADQPQHF
TGTGCCAGTAAGGTCGCGGATCAGCCCCAGCATTTT
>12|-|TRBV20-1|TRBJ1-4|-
CSASNTREAPFF
TGCAGTGCTAGTAATACCAGGGAAGCTCCGTTTTTT
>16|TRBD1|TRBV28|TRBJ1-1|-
CASSSTGTGGSTEAFF
TGTGCCAGCAGTTCGACCGGGACAGGGGGCTCGACTGAAGCTTTCTTT